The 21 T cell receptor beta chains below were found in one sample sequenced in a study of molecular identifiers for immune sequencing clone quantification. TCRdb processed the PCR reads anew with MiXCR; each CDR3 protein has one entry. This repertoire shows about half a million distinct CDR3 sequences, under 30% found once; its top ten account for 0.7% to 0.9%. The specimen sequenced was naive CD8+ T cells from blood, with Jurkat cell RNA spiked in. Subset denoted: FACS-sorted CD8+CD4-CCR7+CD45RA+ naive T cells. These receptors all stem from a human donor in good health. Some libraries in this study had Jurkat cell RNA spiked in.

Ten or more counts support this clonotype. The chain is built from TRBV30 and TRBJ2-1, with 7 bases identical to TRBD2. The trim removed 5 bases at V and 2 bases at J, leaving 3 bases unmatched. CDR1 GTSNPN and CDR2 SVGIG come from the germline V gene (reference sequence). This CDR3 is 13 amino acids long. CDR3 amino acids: CAWGLGPYNEQFF. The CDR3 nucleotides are TGTGCCTGGGGACTAGGCCCCTACAATGAGCAGTTCTTC. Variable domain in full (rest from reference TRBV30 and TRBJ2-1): SQTIHQWPATLVQPVGSPLSLECTVEGTSNPNLYWYRQAAGRGLQLLFYSVGIGQISSEVPQNLSASRPQDRQFILSSKKLLLSDSGFYLCAWGLGPYNEQFFGPGTRLTVL.

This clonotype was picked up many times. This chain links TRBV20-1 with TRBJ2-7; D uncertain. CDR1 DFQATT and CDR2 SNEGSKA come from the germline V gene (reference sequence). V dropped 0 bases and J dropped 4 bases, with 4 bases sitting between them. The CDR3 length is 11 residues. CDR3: CSARDHYEQYF. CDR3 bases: TGCAGTGCTAGAGATCATTACGAGCAGTACTTC.

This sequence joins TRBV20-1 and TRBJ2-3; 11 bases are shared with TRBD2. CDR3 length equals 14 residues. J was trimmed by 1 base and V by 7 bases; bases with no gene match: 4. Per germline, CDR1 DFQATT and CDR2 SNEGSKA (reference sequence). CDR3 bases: TGCAGTGAAAAGACTAGCGGGGGCACAGATACGCAGTATTTT. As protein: CSEKTSGGTDTQYF.

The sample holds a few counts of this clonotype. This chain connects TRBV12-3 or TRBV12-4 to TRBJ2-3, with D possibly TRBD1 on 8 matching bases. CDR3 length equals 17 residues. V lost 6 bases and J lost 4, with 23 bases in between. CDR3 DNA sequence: TGTGCCAGCAGCGTCGACTTCCAGGGGGCGGGAGCAGATACGCAGTATTTT. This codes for CASSVDFQGAGADTQYF.

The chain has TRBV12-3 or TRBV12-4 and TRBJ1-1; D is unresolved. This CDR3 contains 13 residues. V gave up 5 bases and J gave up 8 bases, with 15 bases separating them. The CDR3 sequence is CASSLSGSSEAFF. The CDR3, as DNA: TGTGCCAGCAGTCTTAGCGGGTCTTCCGAAGCTTTCTTT.

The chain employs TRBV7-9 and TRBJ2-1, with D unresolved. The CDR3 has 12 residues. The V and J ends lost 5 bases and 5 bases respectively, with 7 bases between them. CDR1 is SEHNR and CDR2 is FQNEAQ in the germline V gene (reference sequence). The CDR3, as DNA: TGTGCCAGCAGCCCGAGTAACAATGAGCAGTTCTTC. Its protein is CASSPSNNEQFF.

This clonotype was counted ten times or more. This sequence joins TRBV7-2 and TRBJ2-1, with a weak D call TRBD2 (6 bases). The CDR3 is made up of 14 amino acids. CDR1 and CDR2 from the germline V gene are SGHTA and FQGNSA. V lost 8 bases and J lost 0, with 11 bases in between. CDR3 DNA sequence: TGTGCCAGCGGGACTCCGAGCTCCTACAATGAGCAGTTCTTC. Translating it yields CASGTPSSYNEQFF.

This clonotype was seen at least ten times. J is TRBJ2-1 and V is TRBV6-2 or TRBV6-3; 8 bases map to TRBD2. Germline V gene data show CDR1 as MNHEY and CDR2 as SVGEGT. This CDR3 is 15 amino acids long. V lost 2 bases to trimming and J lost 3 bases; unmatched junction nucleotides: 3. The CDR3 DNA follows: TGTGCCAGCAGTTACGCGGGAGGTTACTACAATGAGCAGTTCTTC. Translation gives CASSYAGGYYNEQFF.

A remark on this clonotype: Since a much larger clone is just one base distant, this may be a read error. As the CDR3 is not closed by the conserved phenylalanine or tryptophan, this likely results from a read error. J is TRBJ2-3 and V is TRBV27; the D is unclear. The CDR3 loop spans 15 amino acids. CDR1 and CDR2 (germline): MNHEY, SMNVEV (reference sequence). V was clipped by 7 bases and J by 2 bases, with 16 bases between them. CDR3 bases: TGTGCCAGCACTACCCCGGGCGGCTCCACAGATACGCAGTATTCT. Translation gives CASTTPGGSTDTQYS.

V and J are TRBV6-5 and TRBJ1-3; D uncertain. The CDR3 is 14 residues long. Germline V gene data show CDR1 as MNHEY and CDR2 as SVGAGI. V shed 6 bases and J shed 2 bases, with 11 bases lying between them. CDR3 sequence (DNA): TGTGCCAGCAGCCCACAGAGTACTGGAAACACCATATATTTT. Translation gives CASSPQSTGNTIYF.

CDR3 coding DNA: TGCAGCGTTGAAGAGGAATGGAACACTGAAGCTTTCTTT. This translates into CSVEEEWNTEAFF. The chain links TRBV29-1 to TRBJ1-1, with unresolved D. The CDR3 consists of 13 residues. Per germline, CDR1 SQVTM and CDR2 ANQGSEA. V lost 0 bases, J lost 1 base, and 6 bases lay in between.

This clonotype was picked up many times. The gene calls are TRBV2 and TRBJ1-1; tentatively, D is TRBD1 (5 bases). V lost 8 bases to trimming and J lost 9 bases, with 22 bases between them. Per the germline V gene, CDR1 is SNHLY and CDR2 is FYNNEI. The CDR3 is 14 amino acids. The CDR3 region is CASSESGSNTKAFF. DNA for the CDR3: TGTGCCAGCTCAGAATCAGGGTCTAACACGAAAGCTTTCTTT.

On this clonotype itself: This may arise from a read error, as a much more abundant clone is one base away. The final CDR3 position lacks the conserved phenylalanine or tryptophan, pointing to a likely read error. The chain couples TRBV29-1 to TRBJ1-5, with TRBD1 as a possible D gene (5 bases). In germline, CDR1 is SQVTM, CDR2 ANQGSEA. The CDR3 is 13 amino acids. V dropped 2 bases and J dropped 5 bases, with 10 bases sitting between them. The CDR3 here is CSVETGVHQPQHS. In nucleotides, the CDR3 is TGCAGCGTTGAAACAGGAGTTCATCAGCCCCAGCATTCT.

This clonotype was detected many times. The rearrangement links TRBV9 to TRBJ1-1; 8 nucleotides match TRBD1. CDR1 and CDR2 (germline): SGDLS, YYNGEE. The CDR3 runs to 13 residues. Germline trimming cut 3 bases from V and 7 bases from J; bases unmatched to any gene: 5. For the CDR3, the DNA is TGTGCCAGCAGCGAAACAGGGGGTAGTGAAGCTTTCTTT. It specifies CASSETGGSEAFF.

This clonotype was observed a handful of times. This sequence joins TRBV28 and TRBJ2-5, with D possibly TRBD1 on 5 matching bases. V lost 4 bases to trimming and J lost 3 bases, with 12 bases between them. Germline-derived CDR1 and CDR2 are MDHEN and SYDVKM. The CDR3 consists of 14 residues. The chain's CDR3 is CASSSSPTEETQYF. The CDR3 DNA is TGTGCCAGCAGTTCCTCTCCGACAGAAGAGACCCAGTACTTC.

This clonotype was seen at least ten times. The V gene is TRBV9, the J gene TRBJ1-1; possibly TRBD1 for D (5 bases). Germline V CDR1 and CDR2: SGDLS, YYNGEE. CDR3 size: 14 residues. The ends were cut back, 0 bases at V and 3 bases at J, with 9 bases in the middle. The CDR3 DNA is TGTGCCAGCAGCGTAGGTCAGGGTGACACTGAAGCTTTCTTT. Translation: CASSVGQGDTEAFF.

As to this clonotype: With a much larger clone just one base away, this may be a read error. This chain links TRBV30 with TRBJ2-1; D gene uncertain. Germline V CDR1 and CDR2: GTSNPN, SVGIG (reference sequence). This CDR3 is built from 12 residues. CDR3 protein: CAWSVGFSERFF. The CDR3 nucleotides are TGTGCCTGGAGTGTAGGGTTTAGTGAGCGGTTCTTC.

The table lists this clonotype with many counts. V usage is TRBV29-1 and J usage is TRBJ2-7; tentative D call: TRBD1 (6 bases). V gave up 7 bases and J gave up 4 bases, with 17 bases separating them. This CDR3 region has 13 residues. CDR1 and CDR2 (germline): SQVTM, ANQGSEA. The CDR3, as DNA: TGCAGCGCCCTATCGCAGGGGCCTTACGAGCAGTACTTC. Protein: CSALSQGPYEQYF.

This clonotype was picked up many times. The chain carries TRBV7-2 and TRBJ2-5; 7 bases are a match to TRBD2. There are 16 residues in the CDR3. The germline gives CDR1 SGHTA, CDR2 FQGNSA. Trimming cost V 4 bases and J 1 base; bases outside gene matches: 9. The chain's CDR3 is CASSSHLGGGQETQYF. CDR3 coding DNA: TGTGCCAGCAGCTCCCATCTGGGCGGGGGCCAAGAGACCCAGTACTTC. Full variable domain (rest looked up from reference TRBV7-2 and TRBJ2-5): GAGVSQSPSNKVTEKGKDVELRCDPISGHTALYWYRQSLGQGLEFLIYFQGNSAPDKSGLPSDRFSAERTGGSVSTLTIQRTQQEDSAVYLCASSSHLGGGQETQYFGPGTRLLVL.

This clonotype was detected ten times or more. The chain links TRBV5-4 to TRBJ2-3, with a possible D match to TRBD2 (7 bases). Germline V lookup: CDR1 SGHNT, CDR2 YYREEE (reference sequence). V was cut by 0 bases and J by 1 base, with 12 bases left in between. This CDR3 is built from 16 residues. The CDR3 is CASSLGRGAGTDTQYF. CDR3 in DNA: TGTGCCAGCAGCTTGGGTCGGGGGGCGGGCACAGATACGCAGTATTTT.

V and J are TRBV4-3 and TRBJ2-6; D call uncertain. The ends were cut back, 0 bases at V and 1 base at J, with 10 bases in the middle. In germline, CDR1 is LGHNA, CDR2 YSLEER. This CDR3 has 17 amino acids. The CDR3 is CASSQDASMSGANVLTF. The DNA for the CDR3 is TGCGCCAGCAGCCAAGATGCCAGCATGTCTGGGGCCAACGTCCTGACTTTC.